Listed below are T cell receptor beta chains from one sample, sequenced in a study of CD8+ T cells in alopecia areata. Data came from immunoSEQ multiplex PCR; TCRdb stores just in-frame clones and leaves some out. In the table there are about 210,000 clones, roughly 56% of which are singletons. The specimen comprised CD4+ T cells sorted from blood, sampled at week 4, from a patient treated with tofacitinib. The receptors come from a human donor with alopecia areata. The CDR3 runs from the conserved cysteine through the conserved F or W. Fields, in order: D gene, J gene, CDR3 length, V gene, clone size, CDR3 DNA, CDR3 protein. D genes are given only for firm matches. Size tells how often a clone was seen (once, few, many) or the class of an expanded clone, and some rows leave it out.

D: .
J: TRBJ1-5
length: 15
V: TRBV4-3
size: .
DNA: TGCGCCAGCAGCCAAGAGCAGGTTACCAATCAGCCCCAGCATTTT
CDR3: CASSQEQVTNQPQHF

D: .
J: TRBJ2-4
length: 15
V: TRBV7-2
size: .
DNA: TGTGCCAGCAGCCCCGGACAGTTGGCCAAAAACATTCAGTACTTC
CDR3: CASSPGQLAKNIQYF

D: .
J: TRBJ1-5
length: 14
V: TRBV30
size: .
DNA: TGTGCCTGGGCCAAGGGTAATAGCAATCAGCCCCAGCATTTT
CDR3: CAWAKGNSNQPQHF

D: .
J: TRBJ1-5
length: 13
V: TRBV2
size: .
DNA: TGTGCCAGCAGTGACGAGGCAAGCCAGCCCCAGCATTTT
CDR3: CASSDEASQPQHF

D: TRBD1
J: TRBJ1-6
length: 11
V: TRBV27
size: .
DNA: TGTGCCAGCACGGGTAGGGGGCCGCTCCACTTT
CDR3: CASTGRGPLHF

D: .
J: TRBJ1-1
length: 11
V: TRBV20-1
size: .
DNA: TGCAGTGCTCCCACCACCCCTGAAGCTTTCTTT
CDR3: CSAPTTPEAFF

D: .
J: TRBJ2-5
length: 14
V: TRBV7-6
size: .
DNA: TGTGCCAGCAGCCGTACAGGGCCTGGGGAGACCCAGTACTTC
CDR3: CASSRTGPGETQYF

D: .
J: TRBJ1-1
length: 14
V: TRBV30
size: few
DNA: TGTGCCTGGAACTACAGGACAATGAACACTGAAGCTTTCTTT
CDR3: CAWNYRTMNTEAFF

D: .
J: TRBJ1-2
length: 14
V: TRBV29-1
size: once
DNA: TGCAGCGTTGTGGCCCTGGTTAGGGGTGATGGCTACACCTTC
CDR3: CSVVALVRGDGYTF

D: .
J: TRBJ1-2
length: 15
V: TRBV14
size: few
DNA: TGTGCCAGCAGCCCACCCGGCGTGGCACTCGGTGGCTACACCTTC
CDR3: CASSPPGVALGGYTF

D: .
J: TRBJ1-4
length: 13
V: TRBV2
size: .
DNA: TGTGCCAGCGTCGGGACCCCTTGGGAAAAACTGTTTTTT
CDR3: CASVGTPWEKLFF

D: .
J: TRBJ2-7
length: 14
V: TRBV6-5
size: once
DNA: TGTGCCAGCAGTTACGCCAGGGGTTCCTACGAGCAGTACTTC
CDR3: CASSYARGSYEQYF

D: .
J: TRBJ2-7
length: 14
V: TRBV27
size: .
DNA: TGTGCCAGCAGTTTTATAGCGACGGCGCGGGAGCAGTACTTC
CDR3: CASSFIATAREQYF

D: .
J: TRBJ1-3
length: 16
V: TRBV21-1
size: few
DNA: TGTGCCAGCAGTCAAACCTCCCGGGACCCTGGAAACACCATATATTTT
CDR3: CASSQTSRDPGNTIYF

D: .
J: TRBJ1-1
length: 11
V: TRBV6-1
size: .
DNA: TGTGCCAGCAGTGGCTTTATTGAAGCTTTCTTT
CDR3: CASSGFIEAFF

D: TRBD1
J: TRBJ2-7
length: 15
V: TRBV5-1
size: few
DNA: TGCGCCAGCAGCCGTCGGACAGGGGGCATCTACGAGCAGTACTTC
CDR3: CASSRRTGGIYEQYF

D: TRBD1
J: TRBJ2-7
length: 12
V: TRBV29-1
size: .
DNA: TGCAGCGTTCAGGGGGTTTCCTACGAGCAGTACTTC
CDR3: CSVQGVSYEQYF

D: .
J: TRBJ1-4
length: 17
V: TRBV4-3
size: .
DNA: TGCGCCAGCAGCCAAGGAGGTGGGGCTGTATCTAATGAAAAACTGTTTTTT
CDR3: CASSQGGGAVSNEKLFF

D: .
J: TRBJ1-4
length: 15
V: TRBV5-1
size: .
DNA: TGCGCCAGCAGCTTGGGACAGGCAACTAATGAAAAACTGTTTTTT
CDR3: CASSLGQATNEKLFF

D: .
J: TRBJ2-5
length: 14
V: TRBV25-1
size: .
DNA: TGTGCCAGCAGTAACGGGGGAAGTCAAGAGACCCAGTACTTC
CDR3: CASSNGGSQETQYF

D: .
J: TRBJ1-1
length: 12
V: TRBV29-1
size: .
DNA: TGCAGCGTGGGACACTCGAACACTGAAGCTTTCTTT
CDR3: CSVGHSNTEAFF

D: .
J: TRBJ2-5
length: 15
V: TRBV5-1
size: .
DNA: TGCGCCAGCAGCTTGGAAGGGAGACCGAAAGAGACCCAGTACTTC
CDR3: CASSLEGRPKETQYF

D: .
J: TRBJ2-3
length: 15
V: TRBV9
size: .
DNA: TGTGCCAGCAGCGTATCTCCTCAAAGCACAGATACGCAGTATTTT
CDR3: CASSVSPQSTDTQYF

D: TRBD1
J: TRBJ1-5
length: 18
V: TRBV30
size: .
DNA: TGTGCCTGGAGAAGTAAGGGGCGTGCAGGGGGCAGCAATCAGCCCCAGCATTTT
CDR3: CAWRSKGRAGGSNQPQHF

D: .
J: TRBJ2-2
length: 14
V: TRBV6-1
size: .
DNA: TGTGCCAGCAGTGAATACAGAAAAGCCGGGGAGCTGTTTTTT
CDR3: CASSEYRKAGELFF

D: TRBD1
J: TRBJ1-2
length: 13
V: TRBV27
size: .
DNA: TGTGCCAGCAGTCTCGGGACAGGCAGCGGCTACACCTTC
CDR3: CASSLGTGSGYTF

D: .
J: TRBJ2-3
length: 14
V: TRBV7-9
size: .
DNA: TGTGCCAGCAGCTTGGGACTCGGCACAGATACGCAGTATTTT
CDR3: CASSLGLGTDTQYF

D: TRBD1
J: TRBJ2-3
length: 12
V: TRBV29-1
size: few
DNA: TGCAGCGACGGGACAGGGGGAGATACGCAGTATTTT
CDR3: CSDGTGGDTQYF

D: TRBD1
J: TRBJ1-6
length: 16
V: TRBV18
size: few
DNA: TGTGCCAGCTCAGAGGCCGGACAGGGGAATTATTCACCCCTCCACTTT
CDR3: CASSEAGQGNYSPLHF

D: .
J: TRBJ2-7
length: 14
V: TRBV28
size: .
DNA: TGTGCCAGCAGTTCCGGGACGGTAACCTACGAGCAGTACTTC
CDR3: CASSSGTVTYEQYF

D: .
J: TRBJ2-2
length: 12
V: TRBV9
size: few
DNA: TGTGCCAGCAGCGTAAGTTCCGGGGAGCTGTTTTTT
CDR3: CASSVSSGELFF

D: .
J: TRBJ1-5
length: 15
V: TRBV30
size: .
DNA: TGTGCCTGGAGTGCGTCGGGGAGGAGGGATCAGCCCCAGCATTTT
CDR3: CAWSASGRRDQPQHF